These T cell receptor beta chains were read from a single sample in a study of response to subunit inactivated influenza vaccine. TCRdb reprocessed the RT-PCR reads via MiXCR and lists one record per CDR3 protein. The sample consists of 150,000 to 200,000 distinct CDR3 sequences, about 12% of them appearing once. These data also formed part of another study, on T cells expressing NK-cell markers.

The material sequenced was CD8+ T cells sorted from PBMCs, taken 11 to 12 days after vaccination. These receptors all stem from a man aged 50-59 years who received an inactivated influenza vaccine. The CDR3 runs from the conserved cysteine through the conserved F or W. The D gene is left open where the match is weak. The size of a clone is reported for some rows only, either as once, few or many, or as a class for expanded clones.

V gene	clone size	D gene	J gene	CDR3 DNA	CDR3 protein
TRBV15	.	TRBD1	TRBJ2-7	TGTGCCACCAGCACCGGGACAGGGTTCGAGCAGTACTTC	CATSTGTGFEQYF
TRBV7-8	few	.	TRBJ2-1	TGTGCCAGCAGCTTAGACCACACGGACCGTGAGCAGTTCTTC	CASSLDHTDREQFF
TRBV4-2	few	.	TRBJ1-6	TGTGCCAGCAGCCCGTTTAACTCCTATAATTCACCCCTCCACTTT	CASSPFNSYNSPLHF
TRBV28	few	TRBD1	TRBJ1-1	TGTGCCAGCAGTTTACTCAGGGGGCGGTTCACTGAAGCTTTCTTT	CASSLLRGRFTEAFF
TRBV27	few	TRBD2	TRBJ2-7	TGTGCCAGCAGTTTAGCGGGAGGGAAACTCTCCTACGAGCAGTACTTC	CASSLAGGKLSYEQYF
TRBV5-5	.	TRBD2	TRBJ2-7	TGTGCCAGCAGCTTGGTAGGACTAGCTCCCGAGCAGTACTTC	CASSLVGLAPEQYF
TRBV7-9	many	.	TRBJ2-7	TGTGCCAGCAGCTTAGTCGGCGGGATGGCCCACGAGCAGTACTTC	CASSLVGGMAHEQYF
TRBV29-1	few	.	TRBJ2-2	TGCAGCGTTGAGAAGAACACCGGGGAGCTGTTTTTT	CSVEKNTGELFF
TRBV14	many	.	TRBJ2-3	TGTGCCAGCAGCCGGGGCACAGATACGCAGTATTTT	CASSRGTDTQYF
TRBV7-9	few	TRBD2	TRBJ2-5	TGTGCCAGCAGCTTACGGCGGGAGTTCCCCCAAGAGACCCAGTACTTC	CASSLRREFPQETQYF
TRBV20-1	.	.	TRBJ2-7	TGCAGTGCTAGAGATCCTACTGGGACAGCGGGGGCCAGGCCCTACGAGCAGTACTTC	CSARDPTGTAGARPYEQYF
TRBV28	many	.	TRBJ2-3	TGTGCCAGCGGTTTCACAGATACGCAGTATTTT	CASGFTDTQYF
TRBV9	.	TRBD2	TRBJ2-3	TGTGCCAGCAGCGCCACTAGCGGGGCGACAGATACGCAGTATTTT	CASSATSGATDTQYF
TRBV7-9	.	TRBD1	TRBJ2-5	TGTGCCAGCAGTCCAGGGGGCTGGGAGACCCAGTACTTC	CASSPGGWETQYF
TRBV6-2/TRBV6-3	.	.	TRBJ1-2	TGTGCCAGCAGTTACACCTCAGGGTCGGGCTACACCTTC	CASSYTSGSGYTF
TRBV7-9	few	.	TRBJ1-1	TGTGCCAGCAGCTCCAGGCCTCCTGAAGCTTTCTTT	CASSSRPPEAFF
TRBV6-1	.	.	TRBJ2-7	TGTGCCACAAATCCCGGGACTGGGACCTACGAGCAGTACTTC	CATNPGTGTYEQYF
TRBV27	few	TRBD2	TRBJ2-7	TGTGCCAGCAAACTCGCGGGAGGGCGCGAGCAGTACTTC	CASKLAGGREQYF
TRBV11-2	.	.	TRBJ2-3	TGTGCCAGCAGCCCGACTTCACCAGATACGCAGTATTTT	CASSPTSPDTQYF
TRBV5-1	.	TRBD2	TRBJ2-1	TGCGCCAGCAGCCCCGCTAGCGGGGGCCTCTCCTACAATGAGCAGTTCTTC	CASSPASGGLSYNEQFF
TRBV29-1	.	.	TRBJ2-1	TGCAGCGTTGAAAGCCCCCACATGAGAGGGCACAATGAGCAGTTCTTC	CSVESPHMRGHNEQFF
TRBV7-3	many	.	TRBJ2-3	TGTGCCAGCAGCCCCGGTAGTAATGCGGATACGCAGTATTTT	CASSPGSNADTQYF
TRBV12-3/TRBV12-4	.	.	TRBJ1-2	TGTGCCAGCAGTCCGAACACTAACTATGGCTACACCTTC	CASSPNTNYGYTF
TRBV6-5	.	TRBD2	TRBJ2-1	TGTGCCAGCAGTTACTCGATGCTAGCGGACAATGAGCAGTTCTTC	CASSYSMLADNEQFF
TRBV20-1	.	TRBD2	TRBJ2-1	TGCAGTGCTAGCCCAACTAGCGGGAGGGTCAATGAGCAGTTCTTC	CSASPTSGRVNEQFF
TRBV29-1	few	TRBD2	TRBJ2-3	TGCAGCGTGGGGCTAGCGGGAGGTAACACAGATACGCAGTATTTT	CSVGLAGGNTDTQYF
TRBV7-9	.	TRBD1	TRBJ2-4	TGTGCCAGCAGCCGGACAGGGTTGAAAAACATTCAGTACTTC	CASSRTGLKNIQYF
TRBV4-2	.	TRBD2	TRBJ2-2	TGTGCCAGCAGCCAATCCGCATTAGGGACTAGCGTTATCACCGGGGAGCTGTTTTTT	CASSQSALGTSVITGELFF
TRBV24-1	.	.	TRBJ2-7	TGTGCCACCAGTGATTTCCCACTTTCCTACGAGCAGTACTTC	CATSDFPLSYEQYF
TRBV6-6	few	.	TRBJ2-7	TGTGCCACCGCCTCAGGGGCTTGGGAGCAGTACTTC	CATASGAWEQYF
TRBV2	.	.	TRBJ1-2	TGTGCCAGCAGTGAATTTAGGGCAGTCGGCTACACCTTC	CASSEFRAVGYTF
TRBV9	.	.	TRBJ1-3	TGTGCCAGCAGCCCAGGACGAGTTTCTGGAAACACCATATATTTT	CASSPGRVSGNTIYF
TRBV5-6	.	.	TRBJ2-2	TGTGCCAGCAGCTTGGTATCGCCCCACACCGGGGAGCTGTTTTTT	CASSLVSPHTGELFF
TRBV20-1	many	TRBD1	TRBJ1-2	TGCAGTGCTAGAGATTCGACAGGGGAGGCTAACTATGGCTACACCTTC	CSARDSTGEANYGYTF
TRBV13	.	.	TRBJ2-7	TGTGCCAGCAGCTTATTGTTCAACGAGCAGTACTTC	CASSLLFNEQYF
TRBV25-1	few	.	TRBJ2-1	TGTGCCAGCAGTGCTGGGGACACCCACAATGAGCAGTTCTTC	CASSAGDTHNEQFF
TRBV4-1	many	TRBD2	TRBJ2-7	TGCGCCAGCAGCCCCGTAGCGGGGGGATCCCACTACGAGCAGTACTTC	CASSPVAGGSHYEQYF
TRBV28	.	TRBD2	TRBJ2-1	TGTGCCAGCAGTTTAAGGACTAGCGGAAAAAACAATGAGCAGTTCTTC	CASSLRTSGKNNEQFF
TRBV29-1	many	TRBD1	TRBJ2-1	TGCAGCGCACCGGGACAGGAAAACTACAATGAGCAGTTCTTC	CSAPGQENYNEQFF
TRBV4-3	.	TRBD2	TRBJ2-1	TGCGCCAGCAGCCAAGATAGAAGTAGCGGGAGGAATGAGCAGTTCTTC	CASSQDRSSGRNEQFF
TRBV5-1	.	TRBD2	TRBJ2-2	TGCGCCAGCAGCTTGGGCCTAGCGGGAGGGCCGGCCGGGGAGCTGTTTTTT	CASSLGLAGGPAGELFF
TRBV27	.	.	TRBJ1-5	TGTGCCAGCAGCCCCCAGTTGAATAGCAATCAGCCCCAGCATTTT	CASSPQLNSNQPQHF
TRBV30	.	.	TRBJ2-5	TGTGCCTGGAACGCCCAAGTTTACCAAGAGACCCAGTACTTC	CAWNAQVYQETQYF
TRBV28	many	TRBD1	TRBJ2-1	TGTGCCAGCAGTTTAGGGACAGTTTTAAATGAGCAGTTCTTC	CASSLGTVLNEQFF
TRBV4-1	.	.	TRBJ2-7	TGCGCCAGCAGCCAAACCGACTACGCCTCCTACGAGCAGTACTTC	CASSQTDYASYEQYF
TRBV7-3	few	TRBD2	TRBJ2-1	TGTGCCAGCAGCCCCCCGGGGGGATATGAGCAGTTCTTC	CASSPPGGYEQFF
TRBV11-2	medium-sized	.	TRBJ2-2	TGTGCCAGCAGCTTAATGGAGGCTGGCACCGGGGAGCTGTTTTTT	CASSLMEAGTGELFF
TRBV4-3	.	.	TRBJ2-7	TGCGCCAGCAGCCAAGATTACGAGGGGAACTACGAGCAGTACTTC	CASSQDYEGNYEQYF
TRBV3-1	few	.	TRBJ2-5	TGTGCCAGCAGCCAAGATCGAGGGGATGCCCAAGAGACCCAGTACTTC	CASSQDRGDAQETQYF
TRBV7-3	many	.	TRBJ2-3	TGTGCCAGCAGTTTCCTGGCGGGTCCCCCCACAGATACGCAGTATTTT	CASSFLAGPPTDTQYF
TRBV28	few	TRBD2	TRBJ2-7	TGTGCCAGCAGTCCAATCGGGACTAACTTCTACGAGCAGTACTTC	CASSPIGTNFYEQYF
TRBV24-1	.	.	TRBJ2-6	TGTGCCACGCAGGACTCTGGGGCCAACGTCCTGACTTTC	CATQDSGANVLTF
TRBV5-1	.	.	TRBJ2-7	TGCGCCAGCAGCTTGGAAGGGGGTAGGATTTACGAGCAGTACTTC	CASSLEGGRIYEQYF
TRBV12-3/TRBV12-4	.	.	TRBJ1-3	TGTGCCAGCGACACTGGGGGAAACACCATATATTTT	CASDTGGNTIYF
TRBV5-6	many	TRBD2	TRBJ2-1	TGTGCCAGCAGCTTCTCAAGCGGGGAGTACAATGAGCAGTTCTTC	CASSFSSGEYNEQFF
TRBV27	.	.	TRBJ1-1	TGTGCCAGCAGTCCCGGGACGGCGGGCGTAACTGAAGCTTTCTTT	CASSPGTAGVTEAFF
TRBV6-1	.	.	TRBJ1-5	TGTGCCAGCAGTGACGGGGGCGGAAATCAGCCCCAGCATTTT	CASSDGGGNQPQHF
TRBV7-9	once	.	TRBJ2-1	TGTGCCAGCAGCCGAACTAAATACAATGAGCAGTTCTTC	CASSRTKYNEQFF
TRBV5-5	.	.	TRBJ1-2	TGTGCCAGCAGCTTGGGACTTACCTATGGCTACACCTTC	CASSLGLTYGYTF